The 5 T cell receptor beta chains below were found in one sample sequenced in a study of blood T cell repertoires in COVID-19. The assay was immunoSEQ multiplex PCR, and TCRdb's table has in-frame clones only and misses some. There are about 270,000 clones in the sample; 80% to 90% occur only once, and 4.1% lies in the top ten. The sequencing input was PBMCs or T cells enriched from blood (not recorded which). The receptors originated from a young woman with acute COVID-19.

This rearrangement joins TRBV5-1 to TRBJ2-7; D may be TRBD1 (6 bases). The germline CDR1 and CDR2 sequences are SGHRS and YFSETQ. V was cut by 2 bases and J by 3 bases, with 15 bases left in between. The CDR3 consists of 15 residues. The CDR3 here is CASSFSPRGRYEQYF. In nucleotides, the CDR3 is TGCGCCAGCAGCTTCTCCCCCAGGGGTCGCTACGAGCAGTACTTC.

This chain joins TRBV30 and TRBJ1-2; 8 bases line up with TRBD1. The germline gives CDR1 GTSNPN, CDR2 SVGIG (reference sequence). With V trimmed by 0 bases and J by 7 bases, 4 bases remained unmatched. The CDR3 loop spans 13 amino acids. CDR3 region: CAWSVVQGVGYTF. The CDR3 DNA reads as TGTGCCTGGAGTGTAGTACAGGGGGTTGGCTACACCTTC.

The V and J genes are TRBV5-6 and TRBJ1-2, with D hard to call. The CDR3 sequence is 15 residues long. CDR1 is SGHDT and CDR2 is YYEEEE in the germline V gene. V shed 2 bases and J shed 0 bases, with 11 bases lying between them. The CDR3 bases are TGTGCCAGCAGCTTCCGAACAACAGCTAACTATGGCTACACCTTC. This gives the protein CASSFRTTANYGYTF.

The V gene is TRBV11-2, the J gene TRBJ1-1; TRBD1 agrees at 7 bases. V shed 5 bases and J 0 bases; nucleotides not matched to a gene: 9. The germline V gene encodes CDR1 SGHAT and CDR2 FQNNGV. The CDR3 sequence is 16 residues long. CDR3 in DNA: TGTGCCAGCAGCCCGCGGACAGGACGAGTGAACACTGAAGCTTTCTTT. Residues: CASSPRTGRVNTEAFF.

V and J are TRBV29-1 and TRBJ1-1; 9 bases are shared with TRBD1. Per the germline V gene, CDR1 is SQVTM and CDR2 is ANQGSEA. J lost 8 bases, V lost 1 base, and 11 bases had no gene match. The CDR3 has 15 residues. CDR3 loop: CSVEGGTGPADEAFF. CDR3 DNA sequence: TGCAGCGTTGAAGGAGGGACAGGGCCGGCCGACGAAGCTTTCTTT.